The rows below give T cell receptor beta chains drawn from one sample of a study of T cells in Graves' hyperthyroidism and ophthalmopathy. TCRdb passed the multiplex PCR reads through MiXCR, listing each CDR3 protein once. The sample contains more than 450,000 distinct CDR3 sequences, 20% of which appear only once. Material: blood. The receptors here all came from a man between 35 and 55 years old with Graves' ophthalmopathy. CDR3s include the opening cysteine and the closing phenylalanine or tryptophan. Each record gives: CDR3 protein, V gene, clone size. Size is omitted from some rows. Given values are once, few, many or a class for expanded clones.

CDR3aa: CSVRKGGRTDTQYF; v_gene: TRBV29-1; abundance: few
CDR3aa: CASSSTGISYGYTF; v_gene: TRBV12-3/TRBV12-4; abundance: few
CDR3aa: CASSGDRFTGELFF; v_gene: TRBV6-1; abundance: .
CDR3aa: CASSLRLAHTDTQYF; v_gene: TRBV5-6; abundance: .
CDR3aa: CSVESRTGVEQFF; v_gene: TRBV29-1; abundance: few
CDR3aa: CSASQGVNTEAFF; v_gene: TRBV20-1; abundance: many
CDR3aa: CASSLFGTAYEQYF; v_gene: TRBV5-6; abundance: .
CDR3aa: CASTDPYGNEQFF; v_gene: TRBV6-2/TRBV6-3; abundance: many
CDR3aa: CSVPGQGINEQYF; v_gene: TRBV29-1; abundance: .
CDR3aa: CASRTVNTGELFF; v_gene: TRBV12-3/TRBV12-4; abundance: few
CDR3aa: CASSLSSWVETQYF; v_gene: TRBV7-9; abundance: .
CDR3aa: CASSHSEGYHEQYF; v_gene: TRBV4-1; abundance: many
CDR3aa: CASSLTPKENEAFF; v_gene: TRBV7-3; abundance: few
CDR3aa: CASSLLAAGGETQYF; v_gene: TRBV28; abundance: many
CDR3aa: CAWSGMTGPQYF; v_gene: TRBV30; abundance: many
CDR3aa: CASSPQVGNYGYTF; v_gene: TRBV14; abundance: .
CDR3aa: CASSYRTGNTEAFF; v_gene: TRBV13; abundance: many
CDR3aa: CASRHGREAFF; v_gene: TRBV6-1; abundance: few
CDR3aa: CASSTGTSGSPSNEQFF; v_gene: TRBV6-1; abundance: few
CDR3aa: CASSLTDNEQFF; v_gene: TRBV5-1; abundance: many
CDR3aa: CAWSVSPVFGSYNEQFF; v_gene: TRBV30; abundance: few
CDR3aa: CASSPGTGSTEAFF; v_gene: TRBV18; abundance: .
CDR3aa: CASSEARTGGGKETQYF; v_gene: TRBV6-1; abundance: .
CDR3aa: CASSQEKTSGRGGETQYF; v_gene: TRBV4-3; abundance: .
CDR3aa: CASHKDAYNEQFF; v_gene: TRBV28; abundance: few
CDR3aa: CASRKTGTPSTDTQYF; v_gene: TRBV2; abundance: many
CDR3aa: CASSDREAANPSYEQYF; v_gene: TRBV7-8; abundance: .
CDR3aa: CASSPPEGNSPLHF; v_gene: TRBV18; abundance: few
CDR3aa: CASSRITGSYEQYF; v_gene: TRBV5-1; abundance: .
CDR3aa: CASGTGGFPGANVLTF; v_gene: TRBV5-1; abundance: .
CDR3aa: CASSKDGTATTNTGELFF; v_gene: TRBV19; abundance: .
CDR3aa: CASSLFGPTYEQYF; v_gene: TRBV27; abundance: .
CDR3aa: CATSGQGGSSVLTF; v_gene: TRBV15; abundance: .
CDR3aa: CASRVVRLGETQYF; v_gene: TRBV6-1; abundance: many
CDR3aa: CAISGGTGIHEQYF; v_gene: TRBV10-3; abundance: .
CDR3aa: CASSVSATITDTQYF; v_gene: TRBV9; abundance: .
CDR3aa: CASSRGQVGDGYTF; v_gene: TRBV12-3/TRBV12-4; abundance: few
CDR3aa: CASSSPGALDGNGYTF; v_gene: TRBV5-1; abundance: .
CDR3aa: CASRGQTYNSPLHF; v_gene: TRBV2; abundance: few
CDR3aa: CASSSWELAGGGSYNEQFF; v_gene: TRBV19; abundance: few
CDR3aa: CASSYQRTGELFF; v_gene: TRBV11-2; abundance: many
CDR3aa: CASSFGTGVYNEQFF; v_gene: TRBV28; abundance: .
CDR3aa: CASCTADITDTQYF; v_gene: TRBV5-1; abundance: .
CDR3aa: CASSTGQGLKDEAFF; v_gene: TRBV19; abundance: .
CDR3aa: CASSYSGQPSDGYTF; v_gene: TRBV6-5; abundance: few
CDR3aa: CAISGGQGDIAEAFF; v_gene: TRBV10-3; abundance: few
CDR3aa: CASSPKTSPVSGELFF; v_gene: TRBV4-2; abundance: .
CDR3aa: CASSYPTGVRQPQHF; v_gene: TRBV6-5; abundance: .
CDR3aa: CSARARGRGLETQYF; v_gene: TRBV20-1; abundance: many
CDR3aa: CASSPNSNEQFF; v_gene: TRBV6-2/TRBV6-3; abundance: few
CDR3aa: CASSLPTGANTGELFF; v_gene: TRBV7-2; abundance: many
CDR3aa: CAWSVRFSYEQYF; v_gene: TRBV30; abundance: many
CDR3aa: CASSVAGGLGETQYF; v_gene: TRBV9; abundance: few
CDR3aa: CASSRPQGGKQYF; v_gene: TRBV18; abundance: .